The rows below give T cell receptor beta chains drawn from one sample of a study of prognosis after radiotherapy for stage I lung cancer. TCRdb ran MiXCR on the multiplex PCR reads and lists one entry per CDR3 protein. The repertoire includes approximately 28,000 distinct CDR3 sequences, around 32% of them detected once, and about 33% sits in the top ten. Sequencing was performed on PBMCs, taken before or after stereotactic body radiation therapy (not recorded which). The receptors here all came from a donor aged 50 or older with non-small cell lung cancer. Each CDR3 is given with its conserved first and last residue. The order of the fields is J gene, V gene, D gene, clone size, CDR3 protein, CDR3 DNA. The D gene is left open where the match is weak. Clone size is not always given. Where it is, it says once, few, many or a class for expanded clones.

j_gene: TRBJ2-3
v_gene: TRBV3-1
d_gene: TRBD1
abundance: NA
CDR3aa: CASSQYLGQGTDTQYF
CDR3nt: TGTGCCAGCAGCCAATACCTTGGACAGGGAACAGATACGCAGTATTTT

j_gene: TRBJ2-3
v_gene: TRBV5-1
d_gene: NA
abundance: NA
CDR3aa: CASSLRTRPLNDTQYF
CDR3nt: TGCGCCAGCAGCCTCCGGACGCGGCCGCTAAACGATACGCAGTATTTT

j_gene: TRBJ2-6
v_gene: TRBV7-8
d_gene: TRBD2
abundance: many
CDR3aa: CASSLPGLDLSGANVLTF
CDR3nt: TGTGCCAGCAGCTTACCGGGACTAGATCTCTCTGGGGCCAACGTCCTGACTTTC

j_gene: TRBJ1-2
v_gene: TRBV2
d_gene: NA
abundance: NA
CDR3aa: CASGRGQNYGYTF
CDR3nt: TGTGCCAGCGGGAGGGGCCAAAACTATGGCTACACCTTC

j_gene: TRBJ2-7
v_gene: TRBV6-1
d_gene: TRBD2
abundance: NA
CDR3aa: CANIPKFRASGSWASYEQYF
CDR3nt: TGTGCCAACATCCCCAAATTCCGGGCTAGCGGTAGCTGGGCATCCTACGAGCAGTACTTC

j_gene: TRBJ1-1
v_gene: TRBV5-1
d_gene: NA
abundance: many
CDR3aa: CASSLGFVTEAFF
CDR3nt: TGCGCCAGCAGCTTGGGTTTCGTCACTGAAGCTTTCTTT

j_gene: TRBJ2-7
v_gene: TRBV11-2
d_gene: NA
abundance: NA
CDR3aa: CASGRAYEQYF
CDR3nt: TGTGCCAGCGGCCGAGCCTACGAGCAGTACTTC

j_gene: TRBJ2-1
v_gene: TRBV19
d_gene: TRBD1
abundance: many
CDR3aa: CASSTSGTGYNEQFF
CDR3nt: TGTGCCAGTAGTACCTCCGGGACAGGCTACAATGAGCAGTTCTTC

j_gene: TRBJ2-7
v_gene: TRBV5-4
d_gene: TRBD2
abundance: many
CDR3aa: CASSSPLAGVGARYEQYF
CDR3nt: TGTGCCAGCAGCTCCCCCCTAGCGGGAGTGGGGGCACGGTACGAGCAGTACTTC

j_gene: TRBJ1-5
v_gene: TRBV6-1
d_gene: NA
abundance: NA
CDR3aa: CASVGLGNQPQHF
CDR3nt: TGTGCCAGCGTGGGGTTGGGCAATCAGCCCCAGCATTTT

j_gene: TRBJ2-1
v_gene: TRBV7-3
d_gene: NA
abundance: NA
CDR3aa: CASSLGHNNEHFF
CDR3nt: TGTGCCAGCAGCTTAGGTCATAACAATGAGCATTTCTTC

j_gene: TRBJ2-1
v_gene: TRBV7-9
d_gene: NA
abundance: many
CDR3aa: CASSFRIEQFF
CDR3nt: TGTGCCAGCAGCTTCCGGATTGAGCAGTTCTTC

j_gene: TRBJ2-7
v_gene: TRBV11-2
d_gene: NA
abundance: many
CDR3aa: CASSPGFEVSYEQYF
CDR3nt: TGTGCCAGCAGCCCAGGGTTTGAAGTTAGCTACGAGCAGTACTTC

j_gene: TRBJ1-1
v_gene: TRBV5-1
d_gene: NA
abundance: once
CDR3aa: CASSLAGGLDTEAFF
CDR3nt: TGCGCCAGCAGCTTGGCTGGGGGGCTGGACACTGAAGCTTTCTTT

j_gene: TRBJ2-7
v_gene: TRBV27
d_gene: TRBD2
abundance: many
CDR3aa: CASRPPGLAESYEQYF
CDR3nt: TGTGCCAGCAGACCACCGGGACTAGCCGAATCCTACGAGCAGTACTTC

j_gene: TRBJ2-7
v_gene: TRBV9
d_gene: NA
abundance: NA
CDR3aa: CASDWNEQYF
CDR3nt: TGTGCCAGCGATTGGAACGAGCAGTACTTC

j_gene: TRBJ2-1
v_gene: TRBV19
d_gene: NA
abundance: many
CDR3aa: CASSIGIGPNEQFF
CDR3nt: TGTGCCAGTAGTATAGGGATAGGGCCCAATGAGCAGTTCTTC

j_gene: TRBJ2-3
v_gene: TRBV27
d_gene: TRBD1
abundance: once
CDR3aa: CASSLTFWDREYTDTQYF
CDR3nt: TGTGCCAGCAGTCTGACCTTCTGGGACAGGGAATACACAGATACGCAGTATTTT

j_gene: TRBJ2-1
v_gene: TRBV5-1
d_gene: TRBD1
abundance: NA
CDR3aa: CASTPGQGRHNEQFF
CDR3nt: TGCGCCAGCACCCCAGGACAGGGTCGACACAATGAGCAGTTCTTC

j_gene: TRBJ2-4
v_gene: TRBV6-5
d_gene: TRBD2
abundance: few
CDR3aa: CASSYSRLAAVQYF
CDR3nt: TGTGCCAGCAGTTACTCCCGACTAGCGGCCGTTCAGTACTTC

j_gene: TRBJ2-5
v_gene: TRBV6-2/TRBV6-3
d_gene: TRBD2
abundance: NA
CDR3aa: CASSAGLASETQYF
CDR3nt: TGTGCCAGCAGTGCTGGACTAGCGTCGGAGACCCAGTACTTC

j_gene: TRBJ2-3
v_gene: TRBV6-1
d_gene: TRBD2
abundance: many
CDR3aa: CASRSGLAKDEYF
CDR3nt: TGTGCCAGCAGATCGGGACTAGCTAAGGACGAGTATTTT

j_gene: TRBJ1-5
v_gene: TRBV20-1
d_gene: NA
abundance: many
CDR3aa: CSARAYARDSNQPQHF
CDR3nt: TGCAGTGCTAGAGCGTATGCCAGGGATAGCAATCAGCCCCAGCATTTT

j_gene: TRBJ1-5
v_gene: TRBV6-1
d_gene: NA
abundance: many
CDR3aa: CASTQGRGNQPQHF
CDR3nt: TGTGCCAGCACCCAGGGGCGAGGCAATCAGCCCCAGCATTTT

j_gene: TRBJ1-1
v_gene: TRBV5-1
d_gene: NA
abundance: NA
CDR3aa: CASSLETRTSNTEAFF
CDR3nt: TGCGCCAGCAGCCTCGAGACAAGGACTTCGAACACTGAAGCTTTCTTT

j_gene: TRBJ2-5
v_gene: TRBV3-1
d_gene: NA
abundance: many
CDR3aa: CASSPRSETQYF
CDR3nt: TGTGCCAGCAGTCCTAGGAGTGAGACCCAGTACTTC

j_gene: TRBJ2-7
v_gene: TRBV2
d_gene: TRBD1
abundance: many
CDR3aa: CASQKGTGGEQYF
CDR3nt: TGTGCCAGCCAAAAGGGGACAGGGGGCGAGCAGTACTTC

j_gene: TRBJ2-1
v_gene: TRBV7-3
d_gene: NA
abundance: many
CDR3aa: CASSLFTRGKGNEQFF
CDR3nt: TGTGCCAGCAGCTTATTCACCCGGGGGAAGGGTAATGAGCAGTTCTTC

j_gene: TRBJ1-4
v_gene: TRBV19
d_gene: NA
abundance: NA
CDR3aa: CASSIAGEKLFF
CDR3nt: TGTGCCAGTAGTATAGCGGGGGAAAAACTGTTTTTT

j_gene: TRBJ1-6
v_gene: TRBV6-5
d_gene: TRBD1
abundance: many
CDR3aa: CASSYSTGNNSPLHF
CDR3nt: TGTGCCAGCAGTTACTCGACAGGGAATAATTCACCCCTCCACTTT

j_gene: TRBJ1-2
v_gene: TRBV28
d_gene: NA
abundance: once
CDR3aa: CASSIGRLDGYTF
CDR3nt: TGTGCCAGCAGTATCGGACGGTTGGATGGCTACACCTTC

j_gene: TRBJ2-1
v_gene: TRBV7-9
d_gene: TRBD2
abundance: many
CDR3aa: CASSISGRGPYEQFF
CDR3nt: TGTGCCAGCAGCATCAGCGGGAGGGGGCCGTATGAGCAGTTCTTC

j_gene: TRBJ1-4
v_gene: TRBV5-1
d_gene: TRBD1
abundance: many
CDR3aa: CASSLGSGGYEKLFF
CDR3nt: TGCGCCAGCAGCTTGGGGTCAGGGGGCTATGAAAAACTGTTTTTT

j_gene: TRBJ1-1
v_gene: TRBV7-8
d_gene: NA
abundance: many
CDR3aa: CASSLAGVMNTEAFF
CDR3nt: TGTGCCAGCAGCTTAGCTGGAGTCATGAACACTGAAGCTTTCTTT

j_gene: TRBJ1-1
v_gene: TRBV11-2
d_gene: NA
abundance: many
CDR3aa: CASSPWGFPEAFF
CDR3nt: TGTGCCAGCAGCCCTTGGGGGTTCCCTGAAGCTTTCTTT

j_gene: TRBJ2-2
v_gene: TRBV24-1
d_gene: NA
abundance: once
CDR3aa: CATSDPTERNTGELFF
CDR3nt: TGTGCCACCAGTGACCCCACGGAGCGAAACACCGGGGAGCTGTTTTTT

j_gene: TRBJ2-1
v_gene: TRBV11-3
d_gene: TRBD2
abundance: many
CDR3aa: CASSLDLSGGSYNEQFF
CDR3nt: TGTGCCAGCAGCTTAGATCTCAGCGGGGGCTCCTACAATGAGCAGTTCTTC

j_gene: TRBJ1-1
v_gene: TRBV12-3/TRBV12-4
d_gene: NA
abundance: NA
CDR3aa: CASRIQYPASTEAFF
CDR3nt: TGTGCCAGCAGGATCCAATACCCGGCAAGCACTGAAGCTTTCTTT

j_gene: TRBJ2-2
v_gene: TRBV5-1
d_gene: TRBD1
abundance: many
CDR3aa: CASSLVGGASTGELFF
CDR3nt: TGCGCCAGCAGCTTGGTAGGGGGCGCGTCCACCGGGGAGCTGTTTTTT

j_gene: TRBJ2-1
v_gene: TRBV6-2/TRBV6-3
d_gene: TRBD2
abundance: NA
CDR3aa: CASSYSGLAGFYNEQFF
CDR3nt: TGTGCCAGCAGTTACTCGGGACTAGCGGGGTTTTACAATGAGCAGTTCTTC

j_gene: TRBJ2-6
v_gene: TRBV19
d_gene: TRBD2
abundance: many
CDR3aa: CASIGAGVLFGANVLTF
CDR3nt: TGTGCCAGTATCGGTGCGGGGGTTCTCTTTGGGGCCAACGTCCTGACTTTC

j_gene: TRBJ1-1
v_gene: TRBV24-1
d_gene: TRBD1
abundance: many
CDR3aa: CATSDSSGGHTEAFF
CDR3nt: TGTGCCACCAGTGATTCTTCAGGGGGCCACACTGAAGCTTTCTTT

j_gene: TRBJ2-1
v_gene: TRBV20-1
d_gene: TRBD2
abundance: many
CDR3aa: CSASGGVRSSYNEQFF
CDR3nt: TGCAGTGCTAGTGGGGGGGTCAGGAGCTCCTACAATGAGCAGTTCTTC

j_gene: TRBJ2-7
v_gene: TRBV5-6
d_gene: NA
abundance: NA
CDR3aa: CASSDATRGRFYEQYF
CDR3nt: TGTGCCAGCAGCGACGCCACGCGGGGGCGCTTCTACGAGCAGTACTTC

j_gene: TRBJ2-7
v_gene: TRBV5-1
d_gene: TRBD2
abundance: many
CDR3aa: CASSPSSGTSEQYF
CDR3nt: TGCGCCAGCAGCCCCTCTAGCGGGACCTCCGAGCAGTACTTC

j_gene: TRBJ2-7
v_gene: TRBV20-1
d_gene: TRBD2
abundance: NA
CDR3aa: CSASSGIVYEQYF
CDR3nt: TGCAGTGCTAGTAGCGGGATAGTCTACGAGCAGTACTTC

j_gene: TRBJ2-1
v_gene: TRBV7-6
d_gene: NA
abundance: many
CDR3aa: CASSLALSGGDEQFF
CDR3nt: TGTGCCAGCAGCTTAGCGCTAAGCGGTGGGGATGAGCAGTTCTTC

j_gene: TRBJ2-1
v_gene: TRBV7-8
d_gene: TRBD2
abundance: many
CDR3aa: CASSSQRGGRNEQFF
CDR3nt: TGTGCCAGCAGCTCCCAGCGGGGGGGCCGCAATGAGCAGTTCTTC

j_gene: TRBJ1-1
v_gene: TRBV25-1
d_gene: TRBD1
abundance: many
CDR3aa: CASSPGGQGLFMNTEAFF
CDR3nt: TGTGCCAGCAGTCCCGGCGGACAGGGCCTCTTCATGAACACTGAAGCTTTCTTT

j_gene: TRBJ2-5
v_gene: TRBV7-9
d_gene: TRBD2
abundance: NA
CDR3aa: CASSDDGTSGRGRQETQYF
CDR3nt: TGTGCCAGCAGCGACGATGGGACTAGCGGGAGAGGGAGGCAAGAGACCCAGTACTTC

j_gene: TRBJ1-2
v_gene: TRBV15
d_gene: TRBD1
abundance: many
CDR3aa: CATSRDWGQGAMEGYTF
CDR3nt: TGTGCCACCAGCAGAGATTGGGGACAGGGGGCGATGGAAGGCTACACCTTC

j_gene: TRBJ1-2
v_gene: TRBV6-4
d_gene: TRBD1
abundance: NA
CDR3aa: CASSPDRGGENTF
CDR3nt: TGTGCCAGCAGCCCTGACAGGGGAGGTGAAAACACCTTC

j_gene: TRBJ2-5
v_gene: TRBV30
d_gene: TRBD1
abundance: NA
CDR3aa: CAWGTGGETQYF
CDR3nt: TGTGCCTGGGGGACAGGGGGGGAGACCCAGTACTTC

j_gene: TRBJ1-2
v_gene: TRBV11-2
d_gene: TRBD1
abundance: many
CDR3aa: CASSLAVEGARQGYTF
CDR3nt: TGTGCCAGCAGCTTGGCCGTCGAGGGGGCGCGGCAAGGCTACACCTTC

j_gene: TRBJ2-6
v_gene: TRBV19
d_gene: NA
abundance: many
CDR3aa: CASSIDRGSGANVLTF
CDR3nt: TGTGCCAGTAGTATAGATCGGGGCTCTGGGGCCAACGTCCTGACTTTC

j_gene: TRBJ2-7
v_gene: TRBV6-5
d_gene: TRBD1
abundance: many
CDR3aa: CASSYFGQGQYEQYF
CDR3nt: TGTGCCAGCAGTTACTTCGGACAGGGCCAATACGAGCAGTACTTC

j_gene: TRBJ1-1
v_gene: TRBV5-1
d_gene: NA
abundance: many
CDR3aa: CASSSRTGIYTEAFF
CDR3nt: TGCGCCAGCAGCTCCCGGACGGGGATTTACACTGAAGCTTTCTTT

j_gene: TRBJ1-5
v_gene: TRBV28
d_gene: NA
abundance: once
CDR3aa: CASREGRHQPQHF
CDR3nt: TGTGCCAGCAGGGAGGGACGCCATCAGCCCCAGCATTTT